Listed here are 20 T cell receptor beta chains from one sample, sequenced in a study of T cells in Graves' hyperthyroidism and ophthalmopathy (dated by TCRdb to the late 2010s). Receptor amplification or capture employed multiplex PCR. Sequencing instrument: Illumina HiSeq 2000. TCR beta CDR3 regions were amplified from RNA transcripts. The TCR CDR3 was subjected to a first round of RT-PCR using the HTBI primer set and the Qiagen OneStep RT-PCR kit. Clones were called with MiXCR by TCRdb after fastp trimmed the public reads at Q25, and only in-frame beta chains were retained. Rows are unified per CDR3 protein, each entry keeping the most common DNA and genes. This sample comprises around 600,000 distinct CDR3 sequences, more than 15% of them detected only once. The top ten hold roughly 3% of the sample. The sample taken for sequencing was blood. The receptors shown here come from a woman between 35 and 50 years old with Graves' ophthalmopathy.

This clonotype has only one observation. This chain connects TRBV7-9 to TRBJ1-3; 11 bases agree with TRBD1. The CDR3 loop spans 15 amino acids. V trimming: 3 bases; J trimming: 8 bases; junction bases outside the gene matches: 6. Germline values: CDR1 SEHNR, CDR2 FQNEAQ (reference sequence). The CDR3 loop is CASSFGQGARHTIYF. CDR3 DNA sequence: TGTGCCAGCAGCTTCGGACAGGGGGCTAGGCACACCATATATTTT.

J is TRBJ1-6 and V is TRBV12-3 or TRBV12-4; TRBD1 aligns across 7 bases. J was trimmed by 2 bases and V by 2 bases; bases with no gene match: 6. The CDR3 loop spans 17 amino acids. The CDR3 protein is CASSLSVRGTYNSPLHF. In nucleotides, the CDR3 is TGTGCCAGCAGTTTAAGTGTCAGGGGGACCTATAATTCACCCCTCCACTTT.

This clonotype was seen ten or more times. This sequence joins TRBV2 and TRBJ2-1; no firm D call. The CDR3 runs to 12 residues. Germline V gives CDR1 SNHLY, CDR2 FYNNEI. V was trimmed by 5 bases and J by 3 bases, leaving 5 bases between them. CDR3 region: CASSYLYNEQFF. The CDR3 DNA reads TGTGCCAGCAGTTACCTCTACAATGAGCAGTTCTTC.

Ten or more counts support this clonotype. This chain links TRBV7-3 with TRBJ2-5, with D uncertain. This CDR3 is 11 amino acids long. CDR1 and CDR2 (germline): SGHTA, FQGTGA. Trimming pared 6 bases from V and 7 bases from J, leaving 9 bases between. Here the CDR3 reads CASRPSRTQYF. In nucleotides, the CDR3 is TGTGCCAGCAGACCCTCGAGGACCCAGTACTTC.

This clonotype occurred many times. The chain uses TRBV5-1 and TRBJ2-7; a weak D match, TRBD2 (7 bases). The CDR3 spans 17 residues. Trimming took off 7 bases at V and 4 bases at J, with 27 bases between the two ends. Per germline, CDR1 SGHRS and CDR2 YFSETQ. CDR3 amino acids: CASHEGGVLAGDYEQYF. The CDR3 DNA sequence: TGCGCCAGCCACGAGGGGGGCGTTTTGGCGGGAGATTACGAGCAGTACTTC.

This clonotype came up many times. The V and J genes are TRBV20-1 and TRBJ2-1; D may match TRBD1 or TRBD2 (5 bases each). Germline assignment: CDR1 DFQATT and CDR2 SNEGSKA (reference sequence). The CDR3 runs to 14 residues. Trimming stripped 7 bases from V and 2 bases from J, with 15 bases between. DNA of the CDR3: TGCAGTGTGGGGGTCGGAGTCGCCTACAATGAGCAGTTCTTC. Its translation: CSVGVGVAYNEQFF.

Only a few counts were recorded for this clonotype. The CDR3 loop reads CASSLGDTSLYGYTF. The CDR3 coding sequence is TGTGCCAGCAGTTTAGGGGACACAAGCCTCTATGGCTACACCTTC. The V gene is TRBV28, the J gene TRBJ1-2, with D perhaps TRBD1 (6 bases). V lost 2 bases and J lost 4, with 14 bases in between. CDR1 and CDR2 from the germline V gene are MDHEN and SYDVKM. The CDR3 loop spans 15 amino acids.

Note on this clonotype: It is unclear where the CDR3 begins or ends on the DNA, so no DNA is shown, and the CDR3 is as TCRdb lists it. The V gene is TRBV6-1, the J gene TRBJ2-6; the table's TRBD1 call for D was not verified on the DNA. Germline V gene data show CDR1 as MNHNS and CDR2 as SASEGT. The CDR3 is 17 residues long, ends included. The CDR3 region is CASSSGQGVAGANVLTF.

A word on this clonotype: The junction departs from germline at one end; a sequencing error may be responsible. The CDR3 bases are TGTGCCAGCAGCTTAGTAGCGGGGGGGTATGAAAAACTGGTTTTT. As protein: CASSLVAGGYEKLVF. V usage is TRBV7-2 and J usage is TRBJ1-4, with D tentatively TRBD1 (5 bases). Germline V gene sequence: CDR1 SGHTA, CDR2 FQGNSA. The length of the CDR3 is 15 residues.

This clonotype turned up a few times. The genes are TRBV12-3 or TRBV12-4 and TRBJ1-1; D not resolved. Trimming removed 6 bases from V and 4 bases from J, with 15 bases in between. The length of the CDR3 is 14 residues. CDR3 nucleotides: TGTGCCAGCAGCCGCTCTATGTGGAGCACTGAAGCTTTCTTT. The encoded protein is CASSRSMWSTEAFF.

The sample holds many counts of this clonotype. The chain uses TRBV28 and TRBJ1-2; 7 nucleotides agree with TRBD1. The ends lost 5 bases at V and 10 bases at J; junction bases unmatched: 7. Looked up from germline, CDR1 is MDHEN and CDR2 is SYDVKM. The CDR3 runs 12 residues. The CDR3 region has the DNA TGTGCCAGCAGTACACAGGGGTGGTACTACACCTTC. Translated: CASSTQGWYYTF.

This clonotype has a handful of counts. The chain has TRBV11-2 and TRBJ2-7; D is unclear. The germline CDR1 and CDR2 sequences are SGHAT and FQNNGV. The CDR3 has 15 amino acids. The V end lost 1 base, the J end lost 3 bases, and 13 bases lay between the germline ends. The CDR3 DNA is TGTGCCAGCAGCTTAGGGCGGAGCAGTCTCTACGAGCAGTACTTC. As protein: CASSLGRSSLYEQYF.

The V and J genes are TRBV12-3 or TRBV12-4 and TRBJ1-1; D is perhaps TRBD1 (6 bases). Trimming pared 4 bases from V and 4 bases from J, leaving 16 bases between. The CDR3 is 15 amino acids. Here the CDR3 reads CASSSRGGAGTEAFF. CDR3 nucleotides: TGTGCCAGCAGTTCCCGGGGGGGCGCGGGCACTGAAGCTTTCTTT.

The J gene is TRBJ1-5, the V gene TRBV2; 9 positions agree with TRBD1. Germline lookup yields CDR1 SNHLY and CDR2 FYNNEI. This CDR3 contains 15 residues. V shed 6 bases and J 3 bases; nucleotides not matched to a gene: 6. The CDR3 DNA sequence: TGTGCCAGCAGCCAACAGGGGGCGTCCAATCAGCCCCAGCATTTT. Translation gives CASSQQGASNQPQHF.

This clonotype was seen repeatedly, ten times or more. The V and J genes are TRBV20-1 and TRBJ2-5, with TRBD2 as a possible D gene (5 bases). The CDR3 totals 12 residues. The V gene lost 4 bases and the J gene lost 2 bases, with 8 bases spanning the gap. Germline lookup yields CDR1 DFQATT and CDR2 SNEGSKA (reference sequence). CDR3 protein: CSAKWTQETQYF. The CDR3 DNA sequence: TGCAGTGCTAAGTGGACTCAAGAGACCCAGTACTTC.

As for this clonotype: This may stem from a read error, because a much larger clone lies one nucleotide away. The J gene is TRBJ1-1, the V gene TRBV12-3 or TRBV12-4; a possible D gene is TRBD1 (6 bases). The CDR3 consists of 13 residues. In DNA form, the CDR3 reads TGTGCCAGCAGTACGAACAGGGTCACTGGAGCTTTCTTT. Its translation is CASSTNRVTGAFF.

In this sample, this clonotype turned up many times. The genes are TRBV12-3 or TRBV12-4 and TRBJ2-3; 13 positions agree with TRBD2. The V gene end was trimmed by 4 bases and the J gene end by 3 bases; junction bases not matched to a gene: 4. The CDR3 sequence is 16 residues long. CDR3 coding DNA: TGTGCCAGCAGTTCCCGGACTAGCGGGGGTACAGATACGCAGTATTTT. The encoded protein is CASSSRTSGGTDTQYF.

This chain links TRBV10-3 with TRBJ1-5, with TRBD1 matching 11 bases. The CDR3 length is 16 residues. J gave up 0 bases and V 10 bases, and 8 bases lay outside the gene matches. CDR1 ENHRY and CDR2 SYGVKD come from the germline V gene. The CDR3 protein is CATQDRGQGSNQPQHF. The CDR3 DNA is TGTGCCACCCAGGACAGGGGGCAAGGTAGCAATCAGCCCCAGCATTTT.

This clonotype was counted between two and nine times. This chain connects TRBV14 to TRBJ2-3, with unresolved D. The CDR3 is 12 residues long. V was trimmed by 4 bases and J by 5 bases, leaving 7 bases between them. Germline CDR1 reads SGHDN; CDR2 reads FVKESK. The CDR3, as DNA: TGTGCCAGCAGCCGGATCAGAGATACGCAGTATTTT. Its translation is CASSRIRDTQYF.

The sample holds many counts of this clonotype. CDR3 residues: CASSRSGQGTTEAFF. The CDR3 DNA reads TGTGCCAGCAGCCGGTCGGGACAGGGGACCACTGAAGCTTTCTTT. The V and J genes are TRBV3-1 and TRBJ1-1; 10 bases align to TRBD1. In germline, CDR1 is LGHDT, CDR2 YNNKEL (reference sequence). The CDR3 has 15 residues. Germline trimming cut 4 bases from V and 4 bases from J; bases unmatched to any gene: 6.